Sequencing of this T cell receptor (beta chain) was carried out in a study of blood T cells in healthy people across ages. Germline assignment: CDR1 PRHDT and CDR2 FYEKMQ (reference sequence). This CDR3 has 14 amino acids. Trimming left V 5 bases short and J 8 bases short, with 18 bases between. Sample-barcoded 5' priming and a J-beta primer mix drove a second PCR of roughly 7 to 11 cycles. Each CDR3 protein is one row after TCRdb ran MiXCR on the 5' RACE reads. The sample shows hundreds of thousands of distinct CDR3 sequences, roughly a quarter of them seen only once. This clonotype was detected only a few times. This same sample was also taken into another study, of T cells of mothers and their children.

The rearrangement uses TRBV13 and TRBJ1-2; D ambiguous. What was sequenced was blood. This receptor was taken from a boy between 2 and 10 years old in good health. The CDR3 loop reads CASSPLGAYTGYTF. The CDR3 DNA reads TGTGCCAGCAGCCCCCTGGGCGCTTATACCGGCTACACCTTC.